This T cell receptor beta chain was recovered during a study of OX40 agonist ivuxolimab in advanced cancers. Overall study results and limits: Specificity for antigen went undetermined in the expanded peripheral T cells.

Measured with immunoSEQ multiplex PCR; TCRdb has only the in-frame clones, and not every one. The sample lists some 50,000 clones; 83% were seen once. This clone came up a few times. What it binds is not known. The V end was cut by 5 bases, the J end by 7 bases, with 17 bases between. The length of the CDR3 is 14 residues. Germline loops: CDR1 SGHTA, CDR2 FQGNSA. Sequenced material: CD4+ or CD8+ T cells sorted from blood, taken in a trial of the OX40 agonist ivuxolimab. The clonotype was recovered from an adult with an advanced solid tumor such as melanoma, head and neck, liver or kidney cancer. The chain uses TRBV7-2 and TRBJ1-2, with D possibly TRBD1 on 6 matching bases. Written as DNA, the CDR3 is TGTGCCAGCAGCGGGGGGCAAGGGATGGGTGGCTACACCTTC. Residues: CASSGGQGMGGYTF.